These 6 T cell receptor beta chains came from one sample sequenced in a study of blood T cell repertoires in COVID-19. Measured with immunoSEQ multiplex PCR; TCRdb has only the in-frame clones, and not every one. The sample carries some 200,000 clones, over 75% recorded once. Sequenced material: peripheral blood. The origin of the receptors is a man between 45 and 60 years old with acute or convalescent COVID-19.

V is TRBV30 and J is TRBJ1-2; D call uncertain. Per germline, CDR1 GTSNPN and CDR2 SVGIG (reference sequence). The length of the CDR3 is 11 residues. V was shortened by 3 bases and J by 8 bases, with 10 bases between the two germline ends. CDR3 nucleotides: TGTGCCTGGAGGGAGGATTGGGGCTACACCTTC. It translates to CAWREDWGYTF.

The chain recombines TRBV2 with TRBJ2-1; TRBD2 agrees at 8 bases. Per the germline V gene, CDR1 is SNHLY and CDR2 is FYNNEI. The CDR3 consists of 16 residues. V was pared by 4 bases and J by 6 bases, with 11 bases of the junction left unmatched. The CDR3: CASSGSLAGSGNEQFF. The CDR3 DNA is TGTGCCAGCAGTGGTAGCCTAGCGGGCTCGGGCAATGAGCAGTTCTTC.

CDR3 bases: TGCAGTGCTAGATCGGGTTTCGAGCAGTACTTC. Translating gives CSARSGFEQYF. The chain employs TRBV20-1 and TRBJ2-7; D ambiguous. The V end lost 2 bases, the J end lost 6 bases, and 8 bases lay between the germline ends. CDR1 and CDR2 from the germline V gene are DFQATT and SNEGSKA (reference sequence). The CDR3 is made up of 11 amino acids.

This rearrangement joins TRBV25-1 to TRBJ1-2; weak D call: TRBD1 (5 bases). The CDR3 extends over 14 amino acids. V was shortened by 3 bases and J by 2 bases, with 10 bases between the two germline ends. CDR1 and CDR2 (germline): MGHDK, SYGVNS. DNA of the CDR3: TGTGCCAGCAGTGAGGATCCAGGGAACTATGGCTACACCTTC. Translation: CASSEDPGNYGYTF.

The chain is built from TRBV5-3 and TRBJ2-7; 12 nucleotides align to TRBD1. TRBV5-3 is filed as an ORF, its function uncertain. The CDR3 covers 16 residues. V was pared by 2 bases and J by 6 bases, with 9 bases of the junction left unmatched. The CDR3 coding sequence is TGTGCCAGAAGCTTTGAACCGGGACAGGGGGCTTGCGAGCAGTACGTC. It is translated as CARSFEPGQGACEQYV.

A few counts support this clone. The J gene is TRBJ1-5, the V gene TRBV5-4; 7 bases are a match to TRBD1. V was clipped by 4 bases and J by 6 bases; unmatched bases: 7. This CDR3 spans 14 amino acids. Germline CDR1 is SGHNT and CDR2 is YYREEE (reference sequence). The CDR3 spells CASSPDRFGQPQHF. The CDR3, as DNA: TGTGCCAGCAGCCCGGACAGGTTCGGTCAGCCCCAGCATTTT.